These 30 T cell receptor beta chains originate from one sample sequenced in a study of T cell repertoires in cytomegalovirus infection. TCRdb ran MiXCR on the reads and lists one entry per CDR3 protein. The data show 560,000 or so distinct CDR3 sequences, with approximately 17% seen just once and roughly 25% held by the top ten. The sample consisted of CD8+ T cells from PBMCs. The receptor set was obtained from a human donor in good health (CMV status not recorded). Some clones in this sample may be carry-over from other donors' samples.

The chain couples TRBV19 to TRBJ2-3; D is undetermined. V was shortened by 10 bases and J by 6 bases, with 8 bases between the two germline ends. The germline gives CDR1 LNHDA, CDR2 SQIVND (reference sequence). This CDR3 region has 10 residues. CDR3 region: CAIAGDTQYF. The CDR3 bases are TGTGCCATCGCCGGGGATACGCAGTATTTT.

The sample holds a few counts of this clonotype. The genes are TRBV6-5 and TRBJ2-7; 7 bases fit TRBD1. The CDR3 extends over 13 amino acids. V lost 6 bases and J lost 2; bases outside the gene matches: 4. Germline V gene sequence: CDR1 MNHEY, CDR2 SVGAGI. The CDR3 loop is CASSGQAAYEQYF. The CDR3 nucleotides are TGTGCCAGCAGCGGACAGGCGGCCTACGAGCAGTACTTC.

This clonotype has at least ten counts. The chain combines TRBV15 with TRBJ2-7; 7 bases agree with TRBD1. The germline CDR1 and CDR2 sequences are LNHNV and YYDKDF (reference sequence). The CDR3 runs 16 residues. J gave up 3 bases and V 1 base, and 9 bases lay outside the gene matches. CDR3 coding DNA: TGTGCCACCAGCAGAGTCTTCCGGGACAGTAGCTACGAGCAGTACTTC. Its protein is CATSRVFRDSSYEQYF.

This clonotype was found many times. This chain links TRBV12-3 or TRBV12-4 with TRBJ1-1; D ambiguous. The CDR3 is made up of 12 amino acids. Trimming removed 5 bases at V and 7 bases at J, with 11 bases between. CDR3 sequence (DNA): TGTGCCAGCAGTCTCCGCCCGAGTGAAGCTTTCTTT. Encoded protein: CASSLRPSEAFF.

The rearrangement uses TRBV28 and TRBJ1-1; D possibly corresponds to TRBD1 (6 bases). Germline lookup yields CDR1 MDHEN and CDR2 SYDVKM. The CDR3 covers 12 residues. Trimming cost V 6 bases and J 9 bases, with 14 bases left between them. CDR3 amino acids: CASRPDRWKAFF. CDR3 coding DNA: TGTGCCAGCAGGCCCGACAGGTGGAAAGCTTTCTTT.

This clonotype has a count of ten or more. The chain links TRBV12-3 or TRBV12-4 to TRBJ2-5, with unresolved D. V lost 10 bases to trimming and J lost 4 bases, with 16 bases between them. The CDR3 contains 13 residues. The CDR3: CATLVPGRETQYF. Here the CDR3 DNA reads TGTGCCACCCTTGTGCCCGGGCGAGAGACCCAGTACTTC.

This clonotype was detected many times. The CDR3 protein is CASSQSTTGRGELFF. The CDR3 DNA is TGCGCCAGCAGTCAATCAACGACAGGACGGGGGGAGCTGTTTTTT. V is TRBV23-1 and J is TRBJ2-2, with a possible D match to TRBD1 (6 bases). TRBV23-1 counts as an open reading frame of uncertain function. The CDR3 is made up of 15 amino acids. V dropped 0 bases and J dropped 8 bases, with 13 bases sitting between them.

The rearrangement joins TRBV5-4 to TRBJ1-2; TRBD1 might be the D (6 bases). V lost 4 bases and J 2 bases, leaving 12 bases between the germline ends. There are 14 residues in the CDR3. Germline V gene data show CDR1 as SGHNT and CDR2 as YYREEE (reference sequence). The CDR3 DNA reads as TGTGCCAGCAGCGGATGGACAGCCAACTATGGCTACACCTTC. Translation gives CASSGWTANYGYTF.

This rearrangement joins TRBV7-3 to TRBJ2-3; D remains unclear. The CDR3 is made up of 18 amino acids. Germline assignment: CDR1 SGHTA and CDR2 FQGTGA. The germline V and J ends were trimmed by 2 bases and 3 bases, with 21 bases remaining between them. CDR3 nucleotides: TGTGCCAGCAGCTTAGTCCTCGGGTCTTCCTCCGAGACAGATACGCAGTATTTT. Amino acids: CASSLVLGSSSETDTQYF.

This clonotype was found a few times. CDR3 in DNA: TGCAGTGCTAGAGATAGCGGGATCGATGAGCAGTTCTTC. Its translation is CSARDSGIDEQFF. The chain joins TRBV20-1 to TRBJ2-1; 8 nucleotides agree with TRBD2. CDR1 DFQATT and CDR2 SNEGSKA come from the germline V gene (reference sequence). The CDR3 loop spans 13 amino acids. V lost 0 bases and J lost 8; bases outside the gene matches: 3.

The V and J genes are TRBV7-6 and TRBJ2-3; 9 bases match TRBD2. CDR3 size: 17 residues. Germline CDR1 is SGHVS and CDR2 is FNYEAQ. V lost 0 bases and J lost 3; bases outside the gene matches: 7. The DNA of the CDR3 is TGTGCCAGCAGCTTAGCCGGGACTAGCTCGGCAACAGATACGCAGTATTTT. Protein: CASSLAGTSSATDTQYF.

The gene calls are TRBV27 and TRBJ1-2, with D perhaps matching TRBD1 (6 bases). The V and J ends lost 5 bases and 4 bases respectively, with 14 bases between them. CDR1 and CDR2 from the germline V gene are MNHEY and SMNVEV (reference sequence). The CDR3 sequence is 14 residues long. CDR3 nucleotide sequence: TGTGCCAGCAGTATAACTGGACAGAGCTATGGCTACACCTTC. Translation gives CASSITGQSYGYTF.

This clonotype has at least ten counts. The chain uses TRBV11-1 and TRBJ2-7; D is perhaps TRBD1 (6 bases). This CDR3 has 13 residues. V was pared by 6 bases and J by 3 bases, with 12 bases between. Looked up from germline, CDR1 is SGHAT and CDR2 is FQDESV (reference sequence). Here the CDR3 DNA reads TGTGCCAGCAGGGTAGAGGACAGCTACGAGCAGTACTTC. This translates into CASRVEDSYEQYF.

In its sample, this clonotype was seen many times. This chain connects TRBV20-1 to TRBJ1-2; tentatively, D is TRBD1 (5 bases). Per the germline V gene, CDR1 is DFQATT and CDR2 is SNEGSKA (reference sequence). This CDR3 is 13 amino acids long. The ends were cut back, 6 bases at V and 3 bases at J, with 14 bases in the middle. CDR3: CSAPGSTYYGYTF. Written as DNA, the CDR3 is TGCAGTGCCCCAGGGTCGACTTACTATGGCTACACCTTC.

This clonotype was seen ten or more times. CDR3 sequence: CASSLPGLAGVVEQFF. CDR3 bases: TGTGCCAGCAGCTTACCCGGACTAGCGGGGGTCGTCGAGCAGTTCTTC. J is TRBJ2-1 and V is TRBV7-9; 13 positions match TRBD2. Germline V CDR1 and CDR2: SEHNR, FQNEAQ (reference sequence). The CDR3 runs 16 residues. The J segment lost 10 bases and the V segment lost 2 bases, leaving 8 bases of the junction unmatched.

As DNA, the CDR3 is TGTGCCAGCGGAACAGTAGCGGGAGGGCCCTACGAGCAGTACTTC. Encoded protein: CASGTVAGGPYEQYF. The J gene is TRBJ2-7, the V gene TRBV27, with 11 bases matching TRBD2. This CDR3 has 15 residues. The trim removed 8 bases at V and 2 bases at J, leaving 8 bases unmatched. Germline V CDR1 and CDR2: MNHEY, SMNVEV (reference sequence).

Points on this clonotype: This CDR3 fails to terminate in the conserved phenylalanine or tryptophan, so it likely reflects a read error. The chain links TRBV20-1 to TRBJ2-5; weak D call: TRBD1 (5 bases). V was clipped by 2 bases and J by 3 bases, with 7 bases between them. Germline CDR1 reads DFQATT; CDR2 reads SNEGSKA (reference sequence). The CDR3 is 12 residues long. The CDR3 loop reads CSARPREETQYL. The CDR3 region has the DNA TGCAGTGCTAGACCCAGGGAAGAGACCCAGTACTTA.

This clonotype appeared many times. V and J are TRBV27 and TRBJ2-2; TRBD1 might be the D (5 bases). V was pared by 0 bases and J by 4 bases, with 12 bases between. The CDR3 extends over 16 amino acids. Germline V gene lookup returns CDR1 MNHEY and CDR2 SMNVEV (reference sequence). The CDR3 spells CASSLSGRDGTGELFF. Written as DNA, the CDR3 is TGTGCCAGCAGTTTATCGGGCAGGGATGGCACCGGGGAGCTGTTTTTT.

This clonotype was seen a few times. V and J are TRBV27 and TRBJ2-1; TRBD2 agrees at 7 bases. The CDR3 sequence is 15 residues long. J gave up 10 bases and V 3 bases, and 12 bases lay outside the gene matches. Germline-derived CDR1 and CDR2 are MNHEY and SMNVEV (reference sequence). In DNA, the CDR3 is TGTGCCAGCAGTTTCCCATGGGGGGGGGACGGGGAGCAGTTCTTC. Protein sequence: CASSFPWGGDGEQFF.

The chain recombines TRBV27 with TRBJ2-2; D remains unclear. CDR1 MNHEY and CDR2 SMNVEV come from the germline V gene (reference sequence). The CDR3 is 16 residues long. Trimming took off 2 bases at V and 4 bases at J, with 14 bases between the two ends. CDR3 sequence reads: CASSLLYSSPTGELFF. The CDR3, as DNA: TGTGCCAGCAGTTTACTGTACAGCTCGCCCACCGGGGAGCTGTTTTTT.

The rearrangement joins TRBV7-3 to TRBJ2-1; the match to TRBD2 covers 11 bases. The CDR3 totals 16 residues. Germline lookup yields CDR1 SGHTA and CDR2 FQGTGA. J gave up 4 bases and V 11 bases, and 13 bases lay outside the gene matches. The DNA for the CDR3 is TGTGCCGTCAGCTTAAACCGACTAGCGGGATACAATGAGCAGTTCTTC. It specifies CAVSLNRLAGYNEQFF.

Ten or more counts support this clonotype. This chain uses TRBV24-1 with TRBJ2-5; D is perhaps TRBD1 or TRBD2 (5 bases each). CDR3 length: 11 residues. The V end was cut by 8 bases, the J end by 5 bases, with 8 bases between. Germline V gives CDR1 KGHDR, CDR2 SFDVKD. CDR3 nucleotide sequence: TGTGCCACCACTGAGGGGGAGACCCAGTACTTC. The encoded protein is CATTEGETQYF.

The chain is built from TRBV14 and TRBJ2-1; D gene unclear. Germline CDR1 reads SGHDN; CDR2 reads FVKESK. V was trimmed by 2 bases and J by 0 bases, leaving 11 bases between them. This CDR3 is built from 16 residues. CDR3 sequence (DNA): TGTGCCAGCAGCCAAAGGGTCCTGAGCTCCTACAATGAGCAGTTCTTC. Translated: CASSQRVLSSYNEQFF.

This clonotype occurred many times. This sequence joins TRBV7-6 and TRBJ2-7, with D perhaps TRBD2 (5 bases). Per the germline V gene, CDR1 is SGHVS and CDR2 is FNYEAQ. There are 15 residues in the CDR3. V shed 5 bases and J shed 3 bases, with 17 bases lying between them. In DNA form, the CDR3 reads TGTGCCAGCAGCCCCTGGGCGGGCTACCTCTACGAGCAGTACTTC. This sequence encodes CASSPWAGYLYEQYF.

This clonotype appeared many times. This chain uses TRBV27 with TRBJ2-1, with D uncertain. In germline, CDR1 is MNHEY, CDR2 SMNVEV (reference sequence). V lost 2 bases to trimming and J lost 5 bases, with 7 bases between them. The CDR3 has 13 residues. The DNA of the CDR3 is TGTGCCAGCAGTTTAAGTCCACACAATGAGCAGTTCTTC. Its protein is CASSLSPHNEQFF.

This clonotype has more than one count but fewer than ten. The rearrangement links TRBV10-2 to TRBJ1-2; 10 nucleotides line up with TRBD1. This CDR3 is 17 amino acids long. V shed 0 bases, J shed 4 bases, and the junction held 8 bases outside the gene matches. Germline CDR1 is WSHSY and CDR2 is SAAADI. The CDR3 DNA follows: TGCGCCAGCAGTGAGTCTTCACCGGGACAGGGGTCCTATGGCTACACCTTC. This codes for CASSESSPGQGSYGYTF.

This clonotype was seen at least ten times. The V and J genes are TRBV11-3 and TRBJ2-7; tentative D call: TRBD2 (6 bases). Germline CDR1 reads SGHNT; CDR2 reads YENEEA. Trimming took 3 bases from V and 6 from J, leaving 12 bases between them. The CDR3 totals 13 residues. The CDR3 DNA reads as TGTGCCAGCAGCTTCTTAGGGACTCGCGAGCAGTACTTC. Its protein product is CASSFLGTREQYF.

This clonotype came up a few times. This chain connects TRBV9 to TRBJ2-7; D possibly corresponds to TRBD2 (6 bases). The CDR3 is made up of 15 amino acids. V was clipped by 4 bases and J by 0 bases, with 14 bases between them. Germline V gene sequence: CDR1 SGDLS, CDR2 YYNGEE. The CDR3 is CASSKGGDGSYEQYF. DNA for the CDR3: TGTGCCAGCAGCAAAGGAGGGGACGGCTCCTACGAGCAGTACTTC.

The rearrangement links TRBV27 to TRBJ1-2; D is ambiguous. V lost 3 bases, J lost 2 bases, and 13 bases lay in between. Looked up from germline, CDR1 is MNHEY and CDR2 is SMNVEV (reference sequence). The CDR3 runs 15 residues. CDR3 protein: CASSLGQNINYGYTF. DNA for the CDR3: TGTGCCAGCAGTTTGGGTCAGAACATAAACTATGGCTACACCTTC.

This clonotype has ten or more counts. The chain has TRBV4-2 and TRBJ2-1; D is ambiguous. The germline CDR1 and CDR2 sequences are LGHNA and YNFKEQ. V was trimmed by 0 bases and J by 9 bases, leaving 15 bases between them. The CDR3 is 15 residues long. In DNA, the CDR3 is TGTGCCAGCAGCCAAGAGCGATTAGCCGGCGTTGAGCAGTTCTTC. Its translation: CASSQERLAGVEQFF.